A single T cell receptor beta chain is shown here with its context. Its specificity is unknown. The data were obtained in a study of shared clonotypes between healthy human individuals. Study-wide points: Large sequencing depth failed to make sorted-subset sequencing complete, rarefaction showed. Some naive CD4 clonotypes, roughly 5%, turned up in common across several donors.

Trimming pared 5 bases from V and 3 bases from J, leaving 14 bases between. Per the germline V gene, CDR1 is PRHDT and CDR2 is FYEKMQ (reference sequence). This CDR3 is built from 14 residues. Positive CCR7 selection of CD45RO-negative cells yielded the naive CD8 cells, and terminally differentiated effector memory CD45RA+ cells were excluded. Assay execution proceeded at the deep level. Each subset's genomic DNA was shared equally among a number of immunoSEQ plates. Only in-frame clones appear in the TCRdb table, and some are missing; sequencing was by immunoSEQ multiplex PCR. The repertoire includes 1.5 million to 2.5 million clones, over 85% of them detected once, and 0.9% to 1.5% sits in the top ten.

The V and J genes are TRBV13 and TRBJ2-7; no firm D call. This TCR was sampled from a man younger than 35 in good health. Sequenced: naive CD8+ T cells sorted from blood. CDR3 nucleotides: TGTGCCAGCAGCCTCCGGCTAAACAACTACGAGCAGTACTTC. Protein: CASSLRLNNYEQYF.